Below, one TCR beta chain is given with its context. Across eight separate reactions for each sample, cDNA was made. Each CDR3 protein gets one entry in TCRdb, which reprocessed the 5' RACE reads and gives no DNA. This repertoire comprises some 150,000 distinct CDR3 sequences; its ten largest clones make up over 1%. The sample comes from a study of monozygotic twins with inflammatory bowel disease. Total RNA was isolated from whole blood without T cell sorting. Sequencing was done on a sample of blood. The clonotype originates from a human donor with ulcerative colitis or Crohn's disease, or a healthy co-twin of an affected twin (not recorded which).

The CDR3 loop reads CASSFGPNTEAFF. V gene TRBV3-1 combines with J gene TRBJ1-1. The CDR3 extends over 13 amino acids. CDR1 and CDR2 (germline): LGHDT, YNNKEL (reference sequence). Variable domain in full (rest from reference TRBV3-1 and TRBJ1-1): DTAVSQTPKYLVTQMGNDKSIKCEQNLGHDTMYWYKQDSKKFLKIMFSYNNKELIINETVPNRFSPKSPDKAHLNLHINSLELGDSAVYFCASSFGPNTEAFFGQGTRLTVV.